These 5 T cell receptor beta chains came from one sample sequenced in a study of Ad26.COV2.S vaccination and SARS-CoV-2 variants. Produced via immunoSEQ multiplex PCR; TCRdb's table is partial and in-frame only. The sample yields 450,000 to 550,000 clones, roughly nine tenths seen once. Treatment here: 15 to 20 received Ad26.COV2.S at low or high dose, single or two shots; several received placebo; per-sample allocation not given. Sampling happened 63 days after the first vaccine or placebo injection. The specimen was peripheral blood, collected in a trial of Ad26.COV2.S vaccine versus placebo. The receptors stem from a person between 18 and 65 years old who received the Ad26.COV2.S COVID-19 vaccine or a placebo.

The rearrangement joins TRBV5-4 to TRBJ2-2, with TRBD2 matching 7 bases. The CDR3 is made up of 15 amino acids. Unmatched junction bases numbered 10, after V lost 4 bases and J lost 7 bases. Germline V gene sequence: CDR1 SGHNT, CDR2 YYREEE (reference sequence). This chain's CDR3 is CASSGKSGMIGELFF. The CDR3 coding sequence is TGTGCCAGCAGCGGTAAAAGCGGGATGATCGGGGAGCTGTTTTTT.

This clone has more than one count but fewer than ten. This chain links TRBV9 with TRBJ1-5; 8 bases fit TRBD1. Trimming removed 9 bases from V and 7 bases from J; junction bases left unmatched: 12. The germline V gene encodes CDR1 SGDLS and CDR2 YYNGEE. The CDR3 spans 14 residues. CDR3: CAKGQGARGQPQHF. The CDR3 DNA sequence: TGTGCCAAAGGGCAGGGGGCAAGGGGACAGCCCCAGCATTTT.

The chain employs TRBV20-1 and TRBJ2-3; 10 positions agree with TRBD1. The CDR3 totals 16 residues. Unmatched junction bases numbered 6, after V lost 3 bases and J lost 0 bases. Looked up from germline, CDR1 is DFQATT and CDR2 is SNEGSKA (reference sequence). The CDR3 bases are TGCAGTGCTAGTGGGACAGGGGTAGGAAGCACAGATACGCAGTATTTT. This translates into CSASGTGVGSTDTQYF.

This clone was picked up a small number of times. V usage is TRBV19 and J usage is TRBJ1-1; D possibly corresponds to TRBD1 (6 bases). This CDR3 comprises 15 residues. The V gene lost 3 bases and the J gene lost 4 bases, with 15 bases spanning the gap. Germline V lookup: CDR1 LNHDA, CDR2 SQIVND (reference sequence). The CDR3 here is CASSMADRIPTEAFF. CDR3 DNA: TGTGCCAGTAGTATGGCAGACAGGATTCCCACTGAAGCTTTCTTT.

This clone has a handful of counts. In nucleotides, the CDR3 is TGTGCCAGCTCAGGGACCTACGGCGACCTCCACTTT. It encodes CASSGTYGDLHF. The rearrangement links TRBV18 to TRBJ1-6; D perhaps matches TRBD1 (5 bases). The CDR3 extends over 12 amino acids. V was pared by 5 bases and J by 15 bases, with 14 bases between. Germline CDR1 KGHSH, CDR2 LQKENI.